This T cell receptor (beta chain) was captured by sequencing in a study of control samples from healthy donors and cancer patients. This clone has more than one count but fewer than ten. Clones were sequenced by immunoSEQ multiplex PCR, and TCRdb holds only the in-frame ones, with some missing. The profile shows some 49,000 clones, approximately 83% of them singletons. Germline values: CDR1 SGDLS, CDR2 YYNGEE. This CDR3 comprises 14 residues. Trimming at V came to 5 bases and at J to 5 bases, leaving 5 bases not matched to a gene. The chain links TRBV9 to TRBJ2-2; the match to TRBD2 covers 8 bases. The sequenced material came from PBMCs. The sequence was collected from a woman in her 50s with lung cancer. In nucleotides, the CDR3 is TGTGCCAGCAGTCAACTAGCGGCAACCGGGGAGCTGTTTTTT. Translation: CASSQLAATGELFF.